Listed here are 18 T cell receptor beta chains from one sample, sequenced in a study of cytomegalovirus exposure and HLA in healthy donors (dated by TCRdb to about 2017). The library was made by the immunoSEQ multiplex PCR assay. What TCRdb holds here is the immuneACCESS table cut down to in-frame rearrangements. Part of the clones is not present; checked against another copy, under half of the missing clones reflect an unresolved V gene, and the others are unexplained. The sample table lists about 78,000 clones, 90% to 97% of them with a count of one. Approximately 1.5% of the sample rests with the top ten. The sequenced sample was PBMCs. The source of these receptors is a man aged 18 to 30 in good health and CMV-seropositive.

V gene TRBV2 combines with J gene TRBJ1-3; D is unclear. Germline-derived CDR1 and CDR2 are SNHLY and FYNNEI. V dropped 7 bases and J dropped 0 bases, with 4 bases sitting between them. This CDR3 has 12 residues. CDR3 amino acids: CASTYSGNTIYF. The DNA of the CDR3 is TGTGCCAGCACCTACTCTGGAAACACCATATATTTT.

The V gene is TRBV5-8, the J gene TRBJ2-7; 10 bases align to TRBD1. Trimming took 2 bases from V and 5 from J; bases not matched to a gene: 7. The CDR3 has 15 residues. The germline V gene encodes CDR1 SGHTS and CDR2 YDEGEE. CDR3: CASSLPTGGLDEQYF. For the CDR3, the DNA is TGTGCCAGCAGCTTACCGACAGGGGGCCTCGACGAGCAGTACTTC.

This chain joins TRBV7-8 and TRBJ2-1, with 9 bases lining up with TRBD2. Looked up from germline, CDR1 is SGHVS and CDR2 is FQNEAQ. V dropped 0 bases and J dropped 3; count of bases not matched to a gene: 12. The CDR3 is 19 residues long. CDR3 sequence reads: CASSLARLAGRRGYNEQFF. CDR3 nucleotide sequence: TGTGCCAGCAGCTTAGCGCGGCTAGCGGGAAGGCGGGGCTACAATGAGCAGTTCTTC.

V usage is TRBV12-5 and J usage is TRBJ2-3; possible D gene TRBD2, 5 bases. The ends were cut back, 6 bases at V and 3 bases at J, with 13 bases in the middle. The CDR3 loop spans 14 amino acids. Per the germline V gene, CDR1 is LGHNT and CDR2 is FRNRAP. CDR3 sequence: CASGLGRGTDTQYF. The CDR3 DNA reads TGTGCTAGTGGCCTTGGGCGCGGGACAGATACGCAGTATTTT.

The chain combines TRBV5-6 with TRBJ1-2, with 7 bases aligning to TRBD1. CDR1 is SGHDT, CDR2 YYEEEE, per germline. The CDR3 contains 16 residues. V was pared by 4 bases and J by 5 bases, with 14 bases of the junction left unmatched. This CDR3 is CASSLLQGIVTYGYTF. The CDR3 DNA sequence: TGTGCCAGCAGCCTCTTACAGGGGATCGTGACTTATGGCTACACCTTC.

This chain's CDR3 is CSVARDVYEQYF. Written as DNA, the CDR3 is TGCAGCGTTGCGCGGGATGTGTACGAGCAGTACTTC. The V gene is TRBV29-1, the J gene TRBJ2-7; D is possibly TRBD2 (6 bases). V was trimmed by 4 bases and J by 4 bases, leaving 11 bases between them. CDR1 and CDR2 from the germline V gene are SQVTM and ANQGSEA. The CDR3 contains 12 residues.

The V gene is TRBV6-1, the J gene TRBJ2-3; 9 bases map to TRBD1. Germline V gene lookup returns CDR1 MNHNS and CDR2 SASEGT. Trimming took 6 bases from V and 5 from J; bases not matched to a gene: 6. This CDR3 comprises 14 residues. The CDR3 region has the DNA TGTGCCAGCAGGCACAGGGGGCGAAGAGATACGCAGTATTTT. As protein: CASRHRGRRDTQYF.

In DNA form, the CDR3 reads TGTGCCAGCAACCGTCGGGAGAACACTGAAGCTTTCTTT. This codes for CASNRRENTEAFF. This chain links TRBV7-2 with TRBJ1-1; D gene unclear. Germline CDR1 and CDR2: SGHTA and FQGNSA. The CDR3 contains 13 residues. The V end lost 7 bases, the J end lost 1 base, and 10 bases lay between the germline ends.

This clone has just a few counts. The chain uses TRBV6-1 and TRBJ1-4, with D possibly being TRBD1 (5 bases). The germline V gene encodes CDR1 MNHNS and CDR2 SASEGT. Between the trimmed V and J ends, which lost 6 bases and 8 bases, there was a span of 19 bases. The CDR3 has 15 amino acids. CDR3 region: CASSYPGRRGEKLFF. DNA for the CDR3: TGTGCCAGCAGCTACCCTGGCAGGCGGGGGGAAAAACTGTTTTTT.

This chain links TRBV19 with TRBJ1-4; 9 bases are a match to TRBD1. There are 16 residues in the CDR3. Germline CDR1 LNHDA, CDR2 SQIVND (reference sequence). The trim removed 5 bases at V and 8 bases at J, leaving 12 bases unmatched. CDR3 DNA sequence: TGTGCCAGTAGTCTATCCGCCCGGACAGGGGAAGAAAAACTGTTTTTT. Translation: CASSLSARTGEEKLFF.

The chain combines TRBV18 with TRBJ2-7; weak D call: TRBD2 (5 bases). Per germline, CDR1 KGHSH and CDR2 LQKENI. The CDR3 length is 15 residues. The V and J ends lost 7 bases and 0 bases respectively, with 16 bases between them. The CDR3 DNA follows: TGTGCCAGCTTAGAGTCGACTGGGAGCTCCTACGAGCAGTACTTC. It is translated as CASLESTGSSYEQYF.

This clone was seen once. The rearrangement links TRBV6-1 to TRBJ2-7, with D possibly being TRBD2 (5 bases). CDR1 and CDR2 from the germline V gene are MNHNS and SASEGT. This CDR3 comprises 12 residues. Trimming left V 6 bases short and J 8 bases short, with 14 bases between. The CDR3, as DNA: TGTGCCAGCAGCTCGGTCTTCGGGAAGCAGTACTTC. It encodes CASSSVFGKQYF.

The chain's CDR3 is CARGGGGLVYEQYF. CDR3 nucleotide sequence: TGTGCCAGGGGCGGAGGAGGACTAGTCTACGAGCAGTACTTC. The V and J genes are TRBV5-4 and TRBJ2-7, with 7 bases lining up with TRBD2. The CDR3 extends over 14 amino acids. The germline CDR1 and CDR2 sequences are SGHNT and YYREEE (reference sequence). Trimming took 8 bases from V and 3 from J; bases not matched to a gene: 11.

The chain couples TRBV9 to TRBJ1-2; perhaps TRBD1 as D (6 bases). Trimming took 0 bases from V and 2 from J, leaving 17 bases between them. Germline CDR1 and CDR2: SGDLS and YYNGEE. The CDR3 covers 17 residues. The CDR3 sequence: CASSVDSSRGTNYGYTF. The DNA of the CDR3 is TGTGCCAGCAGCGTAGATTCGAGCAGGGGTACGAACTATGGCTACACCTTC.

The gene calls are TRBV6-5 and TRBJ2-1; 10 bases line up with TRBD1. Germline V gene sequence: CDR1 MNHEY, CDR2 SVGAGI. The junction had 5 bases not matched to a gene; V was cut back by 4 bases and J by 14 bases. This CDR3 spans 12 amino acids. Written as DNA, the CDR3 is TGTGCCAGCAGTTCGGGACAGGGGAACAAGTTCTTC. The encoded protein is CASSSGQGNKFF.

The CDR3 region has the DNA TGCAGCGTCCGACACATCTACTCCTACGAGCAGTACTTC. Residues: CSVRHIYSYEQYF. This chain joins TRBV29-1 and TRBJ2-7, with D hard to call. The CDR3 spans 13 residues. CDR1 SQVTM and CDR2 ANQGSEA come from the germline V gene. V lost 6 bases and J lost 0, with 12 bases in between.

V gene TRBV30 combines with J gene TRBJ2-1, with TRBD2 identical over 8 bases. V shed 4 bases, J shed 3 bases, and the junction held 20 bases outside the gene matches. This CDR3 has 19 residues. CDR1 is GTSNPN and CDR2 is SVGIG in the germline V gene (reference sequence). The CDR3 nucleotides are TGTGCCTGGAATTCTCCCGGACAGCCAAGCGGGAGCCACTACAATGAGCAGTTCTTC. This gives the protein CAWNSPGQPSGSHYNEQFF.

The J gene is TRBJ1-1, the V gene TRBV28; 7 bases map to TRBD1. The ends lost 1 base at V and 3 bases at J; junction bases unmatched: 2. The CDR3 runs to 14 residues. CDR1 is MDHEN, CDR2 SYDVKM, per germline. The CDR3 reads CASSLYRGDTEAFF. CDR3 in DNA: TGTGCCAGCAGTTTATACAGGGGAGACACTGAAGCTTTCTTT.